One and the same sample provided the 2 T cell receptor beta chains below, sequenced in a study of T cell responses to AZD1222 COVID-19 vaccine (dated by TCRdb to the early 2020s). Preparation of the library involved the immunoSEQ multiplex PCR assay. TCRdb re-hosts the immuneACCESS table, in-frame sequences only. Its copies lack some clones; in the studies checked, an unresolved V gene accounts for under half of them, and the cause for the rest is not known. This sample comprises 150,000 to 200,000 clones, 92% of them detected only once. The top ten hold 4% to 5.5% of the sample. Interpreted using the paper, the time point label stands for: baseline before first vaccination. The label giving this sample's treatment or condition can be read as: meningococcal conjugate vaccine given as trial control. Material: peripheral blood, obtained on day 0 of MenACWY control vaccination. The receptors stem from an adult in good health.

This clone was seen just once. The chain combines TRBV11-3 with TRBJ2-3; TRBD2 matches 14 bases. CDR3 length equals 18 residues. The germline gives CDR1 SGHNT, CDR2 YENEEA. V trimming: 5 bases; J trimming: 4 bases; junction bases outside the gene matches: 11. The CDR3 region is CASSPRLAGGPVADTQYF. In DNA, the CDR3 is TGTGCCAGCAGCCCCCGACTAGCGGGAGGGCCTGTGGCAGATACGCAGTATTTT.

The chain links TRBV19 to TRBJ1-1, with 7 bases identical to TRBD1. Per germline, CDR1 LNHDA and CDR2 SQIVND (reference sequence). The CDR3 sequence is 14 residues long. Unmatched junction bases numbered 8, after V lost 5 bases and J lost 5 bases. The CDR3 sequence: CASSSGGQRTEAFF. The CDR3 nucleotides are TGTGCCAGTAGTTCAGGGGGTCAGAGGACTGAAGCTTTCTTT.